Many counts were recorded for the clone carrying this T cell receptor (beta chain). Its matching antigen is unknown. This record belongs to a study of T cells after posttransplantation cyclophosphamide. Findings and caveats of the study: TRB overlap between skin or GI tissue T cells and blood was limited. Recipient CMV seropositivity and CMV reactivation strongly tracked TRB clonality. Later post-transplant blood repertoires were often dominated by donor CD8+ memory clones.

Only in-frame clones appear in the TCRdb table, and some are missing; sequencing was by immunoSEQ multiplex PCR. The sample holds about 40,000 clones, and no clone turns up only once. V lost 3 bases to trimming and J lost 6 bases, with 11 bases between them. The CDR3 length is 14 residues. Germline values: CDR1 SGHAT, CDR2 FQNNGV. The related graft donor's blood sample was taken on the day of bone marrow donation. This rearrangement joins TRBV11-2 to TRBJ2-2; maybe TRBD2 (6 bases). The sequence was obtained from a woman between 45 and 65 years old in good health and a related stem cell transplant donor. Sequencing was performed on PBMCs. CDR3 nucleotides: TGTGCCAGCAGCTTGTTAACGGGGGCCGGGGAGCTGTTTTTT. It translates to CASSLLTGAGELFF.